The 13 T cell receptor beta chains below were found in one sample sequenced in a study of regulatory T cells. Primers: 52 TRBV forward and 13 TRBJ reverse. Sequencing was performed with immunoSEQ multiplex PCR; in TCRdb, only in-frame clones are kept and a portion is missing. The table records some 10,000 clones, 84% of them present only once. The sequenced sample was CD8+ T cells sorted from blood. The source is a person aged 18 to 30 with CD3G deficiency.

CDR3 sequence (DNA): TGTGCCAGCAGCTTAAGACAGGGGCCTAATCAGCCCCAGCATTTT. Amino acids: CASSLRQGPNQPQHF. This rearrangement joins TRBV7-8 to TRBJ1-5; 8 positions match TRBD1. Germline loops: CDR1 SGHVS, CDR2 FQNEAQ. The junction had 4 bases not matched to a gene; V was cut back by 2 bases and J by 4 bases. This CDR3 contains 15 residues.

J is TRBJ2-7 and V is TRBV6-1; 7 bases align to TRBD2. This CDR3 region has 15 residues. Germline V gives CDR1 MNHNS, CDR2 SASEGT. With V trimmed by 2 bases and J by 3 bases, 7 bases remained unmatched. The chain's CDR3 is CASSEFELADYEQYF. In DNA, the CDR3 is TGTGCCAGCAGTGAATTTGAGCTAGCGGACTACGAGCAGTACTTC.

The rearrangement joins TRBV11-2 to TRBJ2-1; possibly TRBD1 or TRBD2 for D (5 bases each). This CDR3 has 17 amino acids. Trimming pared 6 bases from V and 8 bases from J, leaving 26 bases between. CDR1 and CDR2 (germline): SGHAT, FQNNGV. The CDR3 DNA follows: TGTGCCAGCAGGATAGGGGCAGGCCGCAGCCGAGGGGATGAGCAGTTCTTC. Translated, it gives CASRIGAGRSRGDEQFF.

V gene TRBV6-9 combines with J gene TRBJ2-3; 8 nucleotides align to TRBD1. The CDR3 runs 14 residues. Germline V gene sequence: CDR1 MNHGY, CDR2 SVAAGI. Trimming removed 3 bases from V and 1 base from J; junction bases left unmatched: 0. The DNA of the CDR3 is TGTGCCAGCAGTTACAGGGGGCGCACAGATACGCAGTATTTT. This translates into CASSYRGRTDTQYF.

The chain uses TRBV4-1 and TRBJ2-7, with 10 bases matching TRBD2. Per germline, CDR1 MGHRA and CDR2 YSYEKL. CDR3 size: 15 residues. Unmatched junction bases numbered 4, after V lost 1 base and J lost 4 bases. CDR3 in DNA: TGCGCCAGCAGCCAAGGGGCTAGCGGGAGTTACGAGCAGTACTTC. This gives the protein CASSQGASGSYEQYF.

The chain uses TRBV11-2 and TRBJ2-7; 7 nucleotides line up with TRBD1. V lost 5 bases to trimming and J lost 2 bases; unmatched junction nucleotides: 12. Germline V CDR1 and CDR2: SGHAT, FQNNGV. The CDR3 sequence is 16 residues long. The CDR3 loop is CASSPSPRQGTYEQYF. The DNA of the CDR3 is TGTGCCAGCAGCCCATCCCCGCGACAGGGTACCTACGAGCAGTACTTC.

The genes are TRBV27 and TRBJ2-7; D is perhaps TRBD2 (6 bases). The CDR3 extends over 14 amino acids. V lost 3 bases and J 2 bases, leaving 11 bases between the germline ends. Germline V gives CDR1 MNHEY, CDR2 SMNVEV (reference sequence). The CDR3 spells CASSFGSGTYEQYF. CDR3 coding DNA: TGTGCCAGCAGTTTTGGTAGCGGAACCTACGAGCAGTACTTC.

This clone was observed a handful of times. The CDR3 reads CASSRPGRAEQFF. The CDR3 coding sequence is TGTGCCAGCAGCCGCCCTGGTAGGGCTGAGCAGTTCTTC. This chain uses TRBV28 with TRBJ2-1, with D unclear. The CDR3 totals 13 residues. CDR1 and CDR2 (germline): MDHEN, SYDVKM. The V end was cut by 6 bases, the J end by 9 bases, with 15 bases between.

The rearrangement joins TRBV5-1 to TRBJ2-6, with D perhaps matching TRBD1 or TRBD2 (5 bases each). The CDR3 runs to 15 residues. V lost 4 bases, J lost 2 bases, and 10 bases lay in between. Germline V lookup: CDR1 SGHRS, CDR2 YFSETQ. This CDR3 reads CASSPLGAGANVLTF. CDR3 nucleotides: TGCGCCAGCAGCCCCCTGGGGGCTGGGGCCAACGTCCTGACTTTC.

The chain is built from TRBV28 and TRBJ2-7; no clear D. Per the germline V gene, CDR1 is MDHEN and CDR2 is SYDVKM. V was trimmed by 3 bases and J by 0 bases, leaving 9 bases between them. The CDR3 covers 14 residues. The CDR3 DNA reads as TGTGCCAGCAGTTTGGGTGTAGGCTCCTACGAGCAGTACTTC. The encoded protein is CASSLGVGSYEQYF.

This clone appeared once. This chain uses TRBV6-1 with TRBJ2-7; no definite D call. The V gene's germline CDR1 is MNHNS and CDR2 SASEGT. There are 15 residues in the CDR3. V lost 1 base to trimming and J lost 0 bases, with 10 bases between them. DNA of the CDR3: TGTGCCAGCAGTGAAGGACCCCTTAGCTCCTACGAGCAGTACTTC. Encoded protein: CASSEGPLSSYEQYF.

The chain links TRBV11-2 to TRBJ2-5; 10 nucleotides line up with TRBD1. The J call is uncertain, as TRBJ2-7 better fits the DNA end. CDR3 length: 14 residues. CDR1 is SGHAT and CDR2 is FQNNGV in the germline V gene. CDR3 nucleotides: TGTGCCAGCTCAACCGGGACAGGGGTCTACGAGCAGTACTTC. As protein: CASSTGTGVYEQYF.

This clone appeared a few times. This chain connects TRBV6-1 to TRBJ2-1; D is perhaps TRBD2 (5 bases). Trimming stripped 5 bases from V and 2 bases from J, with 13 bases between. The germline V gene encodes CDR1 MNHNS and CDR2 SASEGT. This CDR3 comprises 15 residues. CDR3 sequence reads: CASSSFPRAYNEQFF. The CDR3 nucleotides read TGTGCCAGCAGTTCCTTCCCGAGGGCCTACAATGAGCAGTTCTTC.